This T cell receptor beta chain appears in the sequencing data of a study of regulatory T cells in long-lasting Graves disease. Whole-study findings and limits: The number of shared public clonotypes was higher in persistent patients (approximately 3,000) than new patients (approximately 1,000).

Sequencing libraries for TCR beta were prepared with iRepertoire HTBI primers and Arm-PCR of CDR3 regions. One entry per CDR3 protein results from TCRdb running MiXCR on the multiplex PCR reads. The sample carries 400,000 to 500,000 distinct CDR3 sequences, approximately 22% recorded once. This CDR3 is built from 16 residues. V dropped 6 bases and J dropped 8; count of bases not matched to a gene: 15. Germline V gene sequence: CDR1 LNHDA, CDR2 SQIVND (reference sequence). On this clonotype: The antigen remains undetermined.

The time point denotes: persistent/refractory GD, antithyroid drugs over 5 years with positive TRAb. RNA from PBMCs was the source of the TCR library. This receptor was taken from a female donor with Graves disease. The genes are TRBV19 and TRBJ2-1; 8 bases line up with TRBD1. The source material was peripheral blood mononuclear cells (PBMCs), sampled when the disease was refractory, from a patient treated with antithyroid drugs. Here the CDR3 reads CASRRGWTGSVDEQFF. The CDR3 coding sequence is TGTGCCAGTAGACGTGGATGGACAGGGAGTGTCGATGAGCAGTTCTTC.